The T cell receptor beta chain under discussion was sequenced for a study of blood T cell repertoires in COVID-19. Study as a whole: Samples of COVID-19 (acute and convalescent) were obtained from the United States, Italy and Spain. Sample material is recorded as cDNA or gDNA derived from T cells, B-cell-depleted T cells, or PBMCs.

Per the authors' pipeline: By means of reference gene primer amplification, nucleated cell counts were estimated. Some clones are missing from TCRdb's copy, which holds only in-frame ones; the method was immunoSEQ multiplex PCR. V, J and clone size were drawn from that table, and D and trimming were deduced from the DNA. The sample lists around 370,000 clones, roughly 90% occurring once. The sample was peripheral blood. The clonotype comes from a man between 18 and 35 years old with active or convalescent COVID-19.

The CDR3 protein is CASSELPSGRARSYEQYF. CDR3 sequence (DNA): TGTGCCAGCAGTGAACTACCTAGCGGGAGGGCCAGGTCCTACGAGCAGTACTTC. The rearrangement joins TRBV2 to TRBJ2-7; 12 bases align to TRBD2. Per germline, CDR1 SNHLY and CDR2 FYNNEI. With V trimmed by 2 bases and J by 1 base, 9 bases remained unmatched. The CDR3 has 18 amino acids.